This is a list of T cell receptor beta chains from one sample in a study of OX40 agonist ivuxolimab in advanced cancers. Assay used: immunoSEQ multiplex PCR; TCRdb lists only in-frame clones, some missing. The table lists about 73,000 clones, about 93% of them singletons. Sample: CD4+ or CD8+ T cells sorted from blood, taken in a trial of the OX40 agonist ivuxolimab. The receptors shown here come from an adult with an advanced solid tumor such as melanoma, head and neck, liver or kidney cancer. The CDR3 runs from the conserved cysteine through the conserved F or W. The D gene is left open where the match is weak. Clone size is given for some rows only: seen once, a few or many times, or a class if the clone is expanded.

clone_size	v_call	j_call	d_call	cdr3_aa	cdr3_nt
-	TRBV28	TRBJ2-7	-	CASSFGEQYF	TGTGCCAGCAGTTTTGGAGAGCAGTACTTC
-	TRBV28	TRBJ1-4	-	CASSLWDSNEKLFF	TGTGCCAGCAGTTTATGGGACAGTAATGAAAAACTGTTTTTT
-	TRBV18	TRBJ1-4	-	CASSPGIREKLFF	TGTGCCAGCTCCCCGGGAATTAGGGAAAAACTGTTTTTT
-	TRBV7-8	TRBJ2-2	TRBD2	CASSPLAGYTGELFF	TGTGCCAGCAGCCCCCTAGCGGGGTACACCGGGGAGCTGTTTTTT
-	TRBV7-9	TRBJ1-2	-	CASKPPGAGYGYTF	TGTGCCAGCAAGCCCCCGGGCGCGGGCTATGGCTACACCTTC
-	TRBV21-1	TRBJ2-5	-	CASSKKAGSRGARPRNETQYF	TGTGCCAGCAGCAAAAAAGCTGGTTCTCGTGGGGCCAGACCCCGTAATGAGACCCAGTACTTC
-	TRBV20-1	TRBJ1-6	-	CSASFGSPLHF	TGCAGTGCTAGTTTTGGGTCACCCCTCCACTTT
-	TRBV2	TRBJ2-7	-	CASSWAPAGSDLGEQYF	TGTGCCAGCTCATGGGCACCGGCCGGGTCCGACTTAGGGGAGCAGTACTTC
-	TRBV11-2	TRBJ2-7	TRBD2	CASSLDWLAGGEQYF	TGTGCCAGCAGCTTAGATTGGCTAGCGGGAGGCGAGCAGTACTTC
-	TRBV7-2	TRBJ2-3	TRBD2	CASSGGLANTDTQYF	TGTGCCAGCAGCGGGGGACTAGCGAATACAGATACGCAGTATTTT
-	TRBV15	TRBJ1-2	-	CATSTGEAYGYTF	TGTGCCACCAGCACCGGGGAGGCCTATGGCTACACCTTC
-	TRBV9	TRBJ2-1	TRBD1	CASSVDGTGYNEQFF	TGTGCCAGCAGCGTAGATGGGACAGGGTACAATGAGCAGTTCTTC
once	TRBV7-3	TRBJ2-2	-	CASTLTPSPRGELFF	TGTGCCAGCACCCTTACCCCCAGCCCCCGGGGAGAGCTGTTTTTT
-	TRBV6-5	TRBJ2-7	TRBD1	CASSYLGQEKSYEQYF	TGTGCCAGCAGTTACTTGGGACAGGAGAAATCCTACGAGCAGTACTTC
-	TRBV28	TRBJ1-5	-	CASSRTNREQPQHF	TGTGCCAGCAGCCGCACCAACAGGGAACAGCCCCAGCATTTT
-	TRBV19	TRBJ2-3	-	CASSPRWVDTQYF	TGTGCCAGTAGTCCCCGGTGGGTTGATACGCAGTATTTT
-	TRBV19	TRBJ2-1	TRBD2	CASTGSGRYFSHEQFF	TGTGCCAGTACTGGTAGCGGGAGATACTTTTCCCATGAGCAGTTCTTC
-	TRBV27	TRBJ2-2	TRBD2	CASSSLSIAGITGELFF	TGTGCCAGCAGCTCCCTATCGATAGCGGGCATCACCGGGGAGCTGTTTTTT
-	TRBV28	TRBJ2-3	TRBD2	CASRLAGGTQYF	TGTGCCAGCAGACTAGCGGGAGGTACGCAGTATTTT
-	TRBV29-1	TRBJ2-1	-	CSVSLVRGPNNEQFF	TGCAGCGTAAGCCTAGTCAGGGGCCCCAACAATGAGCAGTTCTTC
-	TRBV7-8	TRBJ2-7	-	CASSLEGSPSSYEQYF	TGTGCCAGCAGCTTAGAGGGTAGCCCGAGCTCCTACGAGCAGTACTTC
-	TRBV5-6	TRBJ1-1	TRBD1	CASSWTGGAEAFF	TGTGCCAGCAGCTGGACAGGGGGGGCTGAAGCTTTCTTT
-	TRBV4-3	TRBJ1-3	-	CASSPTTLPSGNTIYF	TGCGCCAGCAGCCCTACGACACTCCCCTCTGGAAACACCATATATTTT
-	TRBV10-3	TRBJ2-7	TRBD2	CAISLTSGRARTYEQYF	TGTGCCATCAGCTTAACTAGCGGGAGGGCCCGGACCTACGAGCAGTACTTC
once	TRBV11-2	TRBJ2-1	TRBD2	CASSPRLAGVYNEQFF	TGTGCCAGCAGCCCCAGACTAGCGGGAGTCTACAATGAGCAGTTCTTC
-	TRBV5-5	TRBJ1-2	TRBD1	CASSLAQGSGGYTF	TGTGCCAGCAGCTTAGCACAGGGGTCCGGCGGCTACACCTTC
-	TRBV7-2	TRBJ2-3	-	CASSQPSTDTQYF	TGTGCCAGCAGCCAGCCTAGCACAGATACGCAGTATTTT
-	TRBV25-1	TRBJ2-2	-	CASSDLSRGRTGELFF	TGTGCCAGCAGTGATCTCTCGAGGGGTCGCACCGGGGAGCTGTTTTTT
once	TRBV11-3	TRBJ2-1	TRBD2	CASSLGGSGIGNEQFF	TGTGCCAGCAGCTTAGGGGGTAGCGGGATTGGCAATGAGCAGTTCTTC
-	TRBV7-3	TRBJ2-7	-	CASSLGGASSYEQYF	TGTGCCAGCAGCTTAGGCGGGGCAAGCTCCTACGAGCAGTACTTC
-	TRBV28	TRBJ2-1	-	CASSLHRSSYTTGNEQFF	TGTGCCAGCAGTTTACATCGGAGCAGCTATACAACGGGGAATGAGCAGTTCTTC
-	TRBV10-3	TRBJ1-3	TRBD1	CAIRIDRGGNTIYF	TGTGCCATCAGAATAGACAGGGGAGGAAACACCATATATTTT
few	TRBV28	TRBJ1-5	-	CASGQFSNQPQHF	TGTGCCAGCGGACAGTTTAGCAATCAGCCCCAGCATTTT
-	TRBV15	TRBJ1-6	-	CATSRGRARAQSPLHF	TGTGCCACCAGCAGAGGACGGGCCCGAGCGCAGTCACCCCTCCACTTT
-	TRBV9	TRBJ2-2	-	CASSATVNTGELFF	TGTGCCAGCAGCGCGACAGTGAACACCGGGGAGCTGTTTTTT
-	TRBV5-1	TRBJ1-4	-	CASSWDAGEEEKLFF	TGCGCCAGCAGCTGGGACGCCGGGGAGGAGGAAAAACTGTTTTTT
-	TRBV7-8	TRBJ2-1	TRBD2	CASSPTGTSGKFEQFF	TGTGCCAGCAGCCCTACCGGGACTAGCGGGAAGTTTGAGCAGTTCTTC
few	TRBV6-1	TRBJ1-5	TRBD1	CASSDDRGQPQHF	TGTGCCAGCAGTGACGACAGGGGCCAGCCCCAGCATTTT
-	TRBV28	TRBJ2-1	-	CASLTPGPSLGQFF	TGTGCCAGCCTTACCCCGGGTCCCTCCCTAGGTCAGTTCTTC
-	TRBV7-3	TRBJ2-3	TRBD2	CASSPGLAGADTQYF	TGTGCCAGCAGCCCGGGACTAGCGGGAGCAGATACGCAGTATTTT
-	TRBV10-1	TRBJ2-1	TRBD2	CAYFREGGPREQFF	TGCGCCTACTTCCGGGAGGGAGGGCCTCGTGAGCAGTTCTTC
-	TRBV6-5	TRBJ2-7	-	CASSYSSTTYEQYF	TGTGCCAGCAGTTACTCGAGCACGACCTACGAGCAGTACTTC
-	TRBV5-5	TRBJ2-2	-	CASSLMFYANTGELFF	TGTGCCAGCAGCTTGATGTTCTACGCGAACACCGGGGAGCTGTTTTTT
-	TRBV6-6	TRBJ1-5	TRBD1	CASSPRQGQDYQPQHF	TGTGCCAGCAGTCCCCGGCAGGGACAGGATTATCAGCCCCAGCATTTT
-	TRBV11-3	TRBJ1-1	-	CASSFYRNTEAFF	TGTGCCAGCAGCTTTTACAGGAACACTGAAGCTTTCTTT
-	TRBV19	TRBJ2-3	TRBD2	CASASGTSGSADTQYF	TGTGCCAGTGCCTCCGGGACTAGCGGGAGTGCAGATACGCAGTATTTT
-	TRBV5-6	TRBJ1-5	-	CASSLLGRQDQPQHF	TGTGCCAGCAGCTTGTTGGGCAGGCAAGATCAGCCCCAGCATTTT
-	TRBV9	TRBJ2-1	TRBD2	CASSETGLAGGNEQFF	TGTGCCAGCAGCGAAACGGGACTAGCGGGAGGGAATGAGCAGTTCTTC
-	TRBV27	TRBJ2-5	-	CASSLSVQETQYF	TGTGCCAGCAGTTTATCAGTACAAGAGACCCAGTACTTC
-	TRBV19	TRBJ1-5	-	CASSIDGAVWQPQHF	TGTGCCAGTAGTATAGATGGGGCAGTCTGGCAGCCCCAGCATTTT
-	TRBV5-6	TRBJ2-7	-	CASSLMLSDYEQYF	TGTGCCAGCAGCCTAATGTTGTCGGATTACGAGCAGTACTTC
-	TRBV5-6	TRBJ2-5	TRBD1	CASSLQGVAQETQYF	TGTGCCAGCAGTCTGCAGGGGGTCGCTCAAGAGACCCAGTACTTC